This T cell receptor beta chain appears in the sequencing data of a study of CD8 T cells in Susac syndrome. Study observations and caveats: Clonal expansion was present among Susac CD8+ cells. This expansion reached its peak in TEMRA cells and in active patients.

With 6 bases removed from V and 3 bases from J, the gap between germline ends came to 14 bases. Germline assignment: CDR1 GTSNPN and CDR2 SVGIG (reference sequence). CDR3 length equals 13 residues. The patients with Susac syndrome were individuals who fulfilled the recently defined diagnostic criteria for disease that was either definite or probable. The RNA, roughly 0.45 to 1 ug, was put through reverse transcription using random hexamers. An immunoSEQ multiplex PCR amplified TCR beta CDR3 over 54 Vbeta and 13 Jbeta. TCRdb called the immunoSEQ multiplex PCR reads again in MiXCR, with one record for every CDR3 protein. The repertoire holds 50,000 to 55,000 distinct CDR3 sequences, with just under 95% as singletons. In regard to this clonotype: Its cognate antigen is unknown.

The chain recombines TRBV30 with TRBJ1-2; D may be TRBD1 (6 bases). Sequencing was performed on CD8+ T cells from PBMCs. This clonotype was sampled from a human donor with Susac syndrome. CDR3 protein: CACPKGGHYGYTF. The CDR3 DNA sequence: TGTGCCTGTCCCAAGGGGGGGCACTATGGCTACACCTTC.